This T cell receptor beta chain was identified during a study of CD8+ T cells in alopecia areata. Study-wide results and caveats: Clarity of TCR sharing across patients fell short of that in mice, possibly HLA-related. Clonality in lesional scalp, especially alopecia totalis/universalis, exceeded that of normal scalp. Persistence in scalp and blood during tofacitinib was observed for many expanded lesional clones. Scalp samples also yield sequences of resident alphabeta T cells from normal skin.

Reverse transcribed after extraction, RNA yielded cDNA as the sequencing template. Sequencing was performed with immunoSEQ multiplex PCR; in TCRdb, only in-frame clones are kept and a portion is missing. Found here are around 200,000 clones, roughly 53% of them singletons; the top ten hold 11%. This CDR3 has 17 amino acids. V was clipped by 3 bases and J by 0 bases; unmatched bases: 11. The germline V gene encodes CDR1 LNHDA and CDR2 SQIVND (reference sequence). Treatment specified: oral pan-JAK inhibitor, 5-10 mg twice daily. Comment on this clone: The antigen is undetermined.

This chain connects TRBV19 to TRBJ2-7; 7 positions agree with TRBD1. The source material was CD8+ T cells sorted from blood, sampled at week 24, from a patient treated with tofacitinib. The receptor's source is a human donor with alopecia areata. The CDR3 reads CASSMHYTGQHSYEQYF. The CDR3 DNA reads TGTGCCAGTAGTATGCACTACACGGGACAGCACTCCTACGAGCAGTACTTC.